The 30 T cell receptor beta chains below were found in one sample sequenced in a study of shared clonotypes between healthy human individuals (dated by TCRdb to the early 2020s). Receptor libraries were prepared by the immunoSEQ multiplex PCR assay. TCRdb took over this immuneACCESS table, retaining in-frame rearrangements with V and J assigned. Such tables are incomplete; in checked studies, under half of the missing clones stem from an unresolved V gene, and the remainder is unexplained. This sample is represented by more than 900,000 clones; around 78% of them were singletons. In total, the top ten clones hold under 0.8% of the sample. The source material was memory CD4+ T cells from PBMCs. What the cell subset or site label conveys for this sample: CD45RA-negative fraction. The source of these receptors is a man in his late teens or twenties in good health. Some clones in this sample may be carry-over from other donors' samples.

V gene TRBV27 combines with J gene TRBJ2-5, with TRBD1 matching over 7 bases. J was trimmed by 4 bases and V by 5 bases; bases with no gene match: 10. This CDR3 comprises 15 residues. The germline V gene encodes CDR1 MNHEY and CDR2 SMNVEV (reference sequence). CDR3 in DNA: TGTGCCAGCAGTCCCTACATGACAGGGCCAGAGACCCAGTACTTC. Translating gives CASSPYMTGPETQYF.

This CDR3 reads CASSLVALSSTDTQYF. In DNA, the CDR3 is TGTGCCAGCAGTTTAGTTGCGCTGTCATCCACAGATACGCAGTATTTT. The chain employs TRBV28 and TRBJ2-3; no clear D gene. The germline V gene encodes CDR1 MDHEN and CDR2 SYDVKM. This CDR3 spans 16 amino acids. V dropped 2 bases and J dropped 2 bases, with 14 bases sitting between them.

The rearrangement links TRBV27 to TRBJ1-5; 7 bases agree with TRBD1. The CDR3 covers 15 residues. With V trimmed by 5 bases and J by 4 bases, 8 bases remained unmatched. Germline CDR1 and CDR2: MNHEY and SMNVEV (reference sequence). CDR3 region: CASSPRGPLNQPQHF. Here the CDR3 DNA reads TGTGCCAGCAGTCCTAGGGGGCCGCTTAATCAGCCCCAGCATTTT.

This chain joins TRBV2 and TRBJ1-5; D call uncertain. In germline, CDR1 is SNHLY, CDR2 FYNNEI. The CDR3 has 15 amino acids. V gave up 6 bases and J gave up 1 base, with 13 bases separating them. In DNA, the CDR3 is TGTGCCAGCAGCCTGGGATCGCCCAGCAATCAGCCCCAGCATTTT. Translated, it gives CASSLGSPSNQPQHF.

J is TRBJ2-5 and V is TRBV29-1; D possibly corresponds to TRBD2 (5 bases). The ends were cut back, 3 bases at V and 5 bases at J, with 13 bases in the middle. The CDR3 totals 13 residues. Germline values: CDR1 SQVTM, CDR2 ANQGSEA. The CDR3 protein is CSVDRVGGETQYF. CDR3 DNA sequence: TGCAGCGTTGATCGGGTGGGCGGGGAGACCCAGTACTTC.

The J gene is TRBJ2-5, the V gene TRBV2; TRBD2 is a possible D gene (5 bases). CDR3 size: 14 residues. CDR1 and CDR2 from the germline V gene are SNHLY and FYNNEI. Trimming took off 10 bases at V and 2 bases at J, with 17 bases between the two ends. The CDR3 loop reads CATTLGQRQETQYF. The DNA for the CDR3 is TGTGCCACCACGCTCGGTCAGCGGCAAGAGACCCAGTACTTC. Full variable domain (outside the CDR3, taken from reference TRBV2 and TRBJ2-5): EPEVTQTPSHQVTQMGQEVILRCVPISNHLYFYWYRQILGQKVEFLVSFYNNEISEKSEIFDDQFSVERPDGSNFTLKIRSTKLEDSAMYFCATTLGQRQETQYFGPGTRLLVL.

This chain uses TRBV28 with TRBJ1-5; no definite D call. This CDR3 is 14 amino acids long. Germline CDR1 MDHEN, CDR2 SYDVKM. Between the trimmed V and J ends, which lost 2 bases and 9 bases, there was a span of 14 bases. This CDR3 reads CASSLRAGGLPQHF. The CDR3 nucleotides read TGTGCCAGCAGTTTACGAGCGGGTGGGCTGCCCCAGCATTTT.

The rearrangement joins TRBV5-1 to TRBJ2-3; no clear D gene. The CDR3 length is 11 residues. V lost 4 bases, J lost 5 bases, and 5 bases lay in between. Germline V gene lookup returns CDR1 SGHRS and CDR2 YFSETQ. In DNA form, the CDR3 reads TGCGCCAGCAGCGAGGTAGATACGCAGTATTTT. This gives the protein CASSEVDTQYF.

The chain carries TRBV5-5 and TRBJ2-7; TRBD1 or TRBD2 may be the D gene (5 bases each). V shed 3 bases and J shed 2 bases, with 12 bases lying between them. Germline V gene lookup returns CDR1 SGHKS and CDR2 YYEKEE (reference sequence). The CDR3 sequence is 14 residues long. The CDR3 DNA is TGTGCCAGCAGCTCTCCGGGGCGGACCTACGAGCAGTACTTC. This codes for CASSSPGRTYEQYF. Complete variable domain (other parts from reference TRBV5-5 and TRBJ2-7): DAGVTQSPTHLIKTRGQQVTLRCSPISGHKSVSWYQQVLGQGPQFIFQYYEKEERGRGNFPDRFSARQFPNYSSELNVNALLLGDSALYLCASSSPGRTYEQYFGPGTRLTVT.

The V gene is TRBV10-2, the J gene TRBJ1-5, with 7 bases that match TRBD1. Per the germline V gene, CDR1 is WSHSY and CDR2 is SAAADI. The CDR3 is made up of 15 amino acids. V was clipped by 6 bases and J by 7 bases; unmatched bases: 12. CDR3 sequence (DNA): TGCGCCAGCAGCCCACCGGGACAGACCGGACAGCCCCAGCATTTT. As protein: CASSPPGQTGQPQHF.

This clone has just one count. The chain has TRBV2 and TRBJ2-2; D might be TRBD1 or TRBD2, each matching 6 bases. Between the trimmed V and J ends, which lost 7 bases and 5 bases, there was a span of 14 bases. Germline V gene lookup returns CDR1 SNHLY and CDR2 FYNNEI. This CDR3 contains 14 residues. The CDR3 DNA is TGTGCCAGCAATCCGGGGGCGCGAACCGGGGAGCTGTTTTTT. Its protein is CASNPGARTGELFF.

The chain combines TRBV7-9 with TRBJ1-2; 12 bases match TRBD1. The CDR3 sequence is 14 residues long. Germline loops: CDR1 SEHNR, CDR2 FQNEAQ (reference sequence). Trimming at V came to 5 bases and at J to 8 bases, leaving 6 bases not matched to a gene. The CDR3 sequence is CASSPGQGARGYTF. CDR3 in DNA: TGTGCCAGCAGCCCGGGACAGGGGGCCCGAGGCTACACCTTC.

V usage is TRBV28 and J usage is TRBJ1-2; D is undetermined. V was clipped by 4 bases and J by 5 bases, with 23 bases between them. Germline V gene lookup returns CDR1 MDHEN and CDR2 SYDVKM. The CDR3 extends over 17 amino acids. The CDR3 here is CASSSPPGSRNAYGYTF. The CDR3 nucleotides read TGTGCCAGCAGTTCGCCCCCGGGTTCCCGAAACGCATATGGCTACACCTTC.

The chain carries TRBV30 and TRBJ1-6; 7 bases agree with TRBD1. The V gene end was trimmed by 0 bases and the J gene end by 10 bases; junction bases not matched to a gene: 6. CDR1 is GTSNPN, CDR2 SVGIG, per germline (reference sequence). The length of the CDR3 is 14 residues. The CDR3 sequence is CAWSVEGAGSPLHF. In nucleotides, the CDR3 is TGTGCCTGGAGTGTAGAGGGGGCTGGATCACCCCTCCACTTT.

V is TRBV5-8 and J is TRBJ1-2; D unclear. Germline CDR1 SGHTS, CDR2 YDEGEE. Trimming took off 0 bases at V and 4 bases at J, with 13 bases between the two ends. This CDR3 is 15 amino acids long. The CDR3 region is CASSLDRVWGYGYTF. DNA of the CDR3: TGTGCCAGCAGCTTGGATCGAGTCTGGGGCTATGGCTACACCTTC.

V is TRBV6-7 and J is TRBJ2-4, with TRBD1 matching 8 bases. TRBV6-7 is flagged as an ORF with uncertain function. J lost 16 bases, V lost 5 bases, and 7 bases had no gene match. CDR3 length equals 11 residues. The CDR3 DNA follows: TGTGCCAGCAGTACCTCCGGGACAGGATACTTC. Translated: CASSTSGTGYF.

Worth noting for this clone: Other DNA sequences of this sample code for an identical CDR3. The chain employs TRBV30 and TRBJ1-3; D is ambiguous. The CDR3 runs to 13 residues. Germline CDR1 reads GTSNPN; CDR2 reads SVGIG (reference sequence). With 0 bases removed from V and 4 bases from J, the gap between germline ends came to 7 bases. CDR3 sequence reads: CAWSVDAGNTIYF. CDR3 sequence (DNA): TGTGCCTGGAGTGTGGACGCCGGAAACACCATATATTTT. Supplemented by reference TRBV30 and TRBJ1-3, the full variable domain reads SQTIHQWPATLVQPVGSPLSLECTVEGTSNPNLYWYRQAAGRGLQLLFYSVGIGQISSEVPQNLSASRPQDRQFILSSKKLLLSDSGFYLCAWSVDAGNTIYFGEGSWLTVV.

V usage is TRBV5-1 and J usage is TRBJ2-7; 9 positions agree with TRBD1. V lost 3 bases, J lost 1 base, and 5 bases stayed unmatched. CDR1 is SGHRS and CDR2 is YFSETQ in the germline V gene. The CDR3 length is 15 residues. The DNA of the CDR3 is TGCGCCAGCAGCTCGCCGGGGACAGGGTCCTACGAGCAGTACTTC. It translates to CASSSPGTGSYEQYF. The complete variable domain, with remaining parts taken from reference TRBV5-1 and TRBJ2-7, reads KAGVTQTPRYLIKTRGQQVTLSCSPISGHRSVSWYQQTPGQGLQFLFEYFSETQRNKGNFPGRFSGRQFSNSRSEMNVSTLELGDSALYLCASSSPGTGSYEQYFGPGTRLTVT.

This clone was detected only a few times. Other nucleotide sequences from this sample produce the same CDR3. The chain couples TRBV6-1 to TRBJ2-7; possible D gene TRBD1, 6 bases. This CDR3 is built from 13 residues. Deletions cut 3 bases from V and 4 bases from J, with 10 bases between. CDR1 and CDR2 (germline): MNHNS, SASEGT. The CDR3 protein is CASSESRGYEQYF. In DNA form, the CDR3 reads TGTGCCAGCAGTGAGTCCAGGGGTTACGAGCAGTACTTC.

At least ten counts were recorded for this clone. The chain employs TRBV18 and TRBJ1-2; D unresolved. The CDR3 is made up of 14 amino acids. CDR1 and CDR2 (germline): KGHSH, LQKENI. The V end was cut by 3 bases, the J end by 6 bases, with 14 bases between. The CDR3 loop is CASSPGMGTNGYTF. DNA for the CDR3: TGTGCCAGCTCACCGGGGATGGGAACGAATGGCTACACCTTC.

The chain has TRBV7-2 and TRBJ2-7; 9 bases line up with TRBD2. CDR1 is SGHTA and CDR2 is FQGNSA in the germline V gene. After removal of 5 bases from V and 3 bases from J, the junction contained 8 bases not matched to a gene. The CDR3 spans 15 residues. CDR3 in amino acids: CASSPRGTSYYEQYF. CDR3 in DNA: TGTGCCAGCAGCCCTAGGGGGACTAGCTACTACGAGCAGTACTTC.

J is TRBJ2-1 and V is TRBV2; 13 nucleotides align to TRBD2. This CDR3 has 16 residues. From germline, CDR1 is SNHLY and CDR2 FYNNEI. V dropped 4 bases and J dropped 8; count of bases not matched to a gene: 8. The CDR3 spells CASSAGTSGREDEQFF. The CDR3 region has the DNA TGTGCCAGCAGTGCCGGCACTAGCGGGAGGGAGGATGAGCAGTTCTTC. Complete variable domain (other parts from reference TRBV2 and TRBJ2-1): EPEVTQTPSHQVTQMGQEVILRCVPISNHLYFYWYRQILGQKVEFLVSFYNNEISEKSEIFDDQFSVERPDGSNFTLKIRSTKLEDSAMYFCASSAGTSGREDEQFFGPGTRLTVL.

The chain recombines TRBV7-2 with TRBJ2-1; D is possibly TRBD2 (5 bases). V lost 5 bases, J lost 6 bases, and 14 bases lay in between. Germline CDR1 is SGHTA and CDR2 is FQGNSA. This CDR3 contains 14 residues. CDR3: CASSPTRQSNEQFF. The CDR3 nucleotides read TGTGCCAGCAGCCCAACTAGGCAAAGCAATGAGCAGTTCTTC.

The genes are TRBV29-1 and TRBJ2-1; 7 bases line up with TRBD2. The trim removed 7 bases at V and 6 bases at J, leaving 12 bases unmatched. This CDR3 is 14 amino acids long. Germline CDR1 SQVTM, CDR2 ANQGSEA. CDR3 DNA sequence: TGCAGCGCTACGGGGGAGCGGGGTTCCAATGAGCAGTTCTTC. This encodes CSATGERGSNEQFF.

The V and J genes are TRBV28 and TRBJ1-2, with TRBD1 as a possible D gene (5 bases). Per germline, CDR1 MDHEN and CDR2 SYDVKM. Trimming left V 5 bases short and J 8 bases short, with 18 bases between. This CDR3 comprises 14 residues. In DNA form, the CDR3 reads TGTGCCAGCAGTCCCCCGGGCCAAACAGGCGGCTACACCTTC. Its translation: CASSPPGQTGGYTF.

This clone was counted ten times or more. The V and J genes are TRBV4-1 and TRBJ1-4, with TRBD1 matching over 9 bases. The CDR3 consists of 16 residues. The V segment lost 1 base and the J segment 7 bases; nucleotides outside the gene matches: 7. The germline CDR1 and CDR2 sequences are MGHRA and YSYEKL. CDR3 sequence: CASSQGQGGTFEKLFF. The CDR3 nucleotides are TGCGCCAGCAGCCAAGGACAGGGGGGGACTTTTGAAAAACTGTTTTTT.

Notes on this clone: An end of the junction does not agree with germline; a read error may underlie this. The chain has TRBV5-1 and TRBJ2-2, with a possible D match to TRBD2 (6 bases). The CDR3 totals 14 residues. CDR1 and CDR2 from the germline V gene are SGHRS and YFSETQ. The CDR3 nucleotides are TGCGCCAGCAGCTCCGGCCTACGGGGCGGGGAGCTGGTTTTT. Protein product: CASSSGLRGGELVF.

Concerning this clone: The same CDR3 also results from other DNA sequences found in this sample. This rearrangement joins TRBV30 to TRBJ1-5; D gene uncertain. The germline V gene encodes CDR1 GTSNPN and CDR2 SVGIG (reference sequence). Trimming pared 3 bases from V and 3 bases from J, leaving 9 bases between. The CDR3 extends over 13 amino acids. CDR3 nucleotides: TGTGCCTGGAGCCGGGCGTCCAATCAGCCCCAGCATTTT. Its protein is CAWSRASNQPQHF. Full variable domain (rest looked up from reference TRBV30 and TRBJ1-5): SQTIHQWPATLVQPVGSPLSLECTVEGTSNPNLYWYRQAAGRGLQLLFYSVGIGQISSEVPQNLSASRPQDRQFILSSKKLLLSDSGFYLCAWSRASNQPQHFGDGTRLSIL.

This chain links TRBV6-6 with TRBJ1-2; 8 bases map to TRBD1. J lost 4 bases, V lost 5 bases, and 6 bases had no gene match. Germline V CDR1 and CDR2: MNHNY, SVGAGI (reference sequence). This CDR3 comprises 14 residues. DNA for the CDR3: TGTGCCAGCAGTAGACAGGGGACTACCTATGGCTACACCTTC. As protein: CASSRQGTTYGYTF.

CDR3 sequence: CASSLMPSGANTGELFF. The CDR3 DNA is TGTGCCAGCAGCTTAATGCCTAGCGGGGCGAACACCGGGGAGCTGTTTTTT. The rearrangement uses TRBV7-3 and TRBJ2-2; 9 bases are shared with TRBD2. This CDR3 region has 17 residues. Germline values: CDR1 SGHTA, CDR2 FQGTGA. V dropped 1 base and J dropped 0; count of bases not matched to a gene: 3. Using reference TRBV7-3 and TRBJ2-2 for the parts outside the CDR3, the full variable domain is GAGVSQTPSNKVTEKGKYVELRCDPISGHTALYWYRQSLGQGPEFLIYFQGTGAADDSGLPNDRFFAVRPEGSVSTLKIQRTERGDSAVYLCASSLMPSGANTGELFFGEGSRLTVL.